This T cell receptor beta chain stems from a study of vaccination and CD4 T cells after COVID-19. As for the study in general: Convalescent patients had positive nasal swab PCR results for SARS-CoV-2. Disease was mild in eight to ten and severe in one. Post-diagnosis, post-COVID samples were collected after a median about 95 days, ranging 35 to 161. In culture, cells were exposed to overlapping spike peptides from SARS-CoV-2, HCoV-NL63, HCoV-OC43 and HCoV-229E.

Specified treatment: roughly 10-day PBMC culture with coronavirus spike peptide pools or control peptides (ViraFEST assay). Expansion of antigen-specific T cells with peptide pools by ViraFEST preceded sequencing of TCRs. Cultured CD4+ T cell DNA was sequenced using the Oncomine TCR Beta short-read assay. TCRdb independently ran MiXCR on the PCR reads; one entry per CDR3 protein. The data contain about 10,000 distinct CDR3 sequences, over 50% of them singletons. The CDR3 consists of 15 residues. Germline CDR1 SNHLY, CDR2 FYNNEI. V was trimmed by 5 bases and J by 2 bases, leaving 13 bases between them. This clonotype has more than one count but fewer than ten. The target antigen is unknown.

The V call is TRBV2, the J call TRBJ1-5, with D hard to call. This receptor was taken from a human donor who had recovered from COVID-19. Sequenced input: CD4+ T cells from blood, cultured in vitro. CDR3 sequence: CASSFETRGNQPQHF. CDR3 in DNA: TGTGCCAGCAGTTTTGAGACAAGGGGCAATCAGCCCCAGCATTTT.